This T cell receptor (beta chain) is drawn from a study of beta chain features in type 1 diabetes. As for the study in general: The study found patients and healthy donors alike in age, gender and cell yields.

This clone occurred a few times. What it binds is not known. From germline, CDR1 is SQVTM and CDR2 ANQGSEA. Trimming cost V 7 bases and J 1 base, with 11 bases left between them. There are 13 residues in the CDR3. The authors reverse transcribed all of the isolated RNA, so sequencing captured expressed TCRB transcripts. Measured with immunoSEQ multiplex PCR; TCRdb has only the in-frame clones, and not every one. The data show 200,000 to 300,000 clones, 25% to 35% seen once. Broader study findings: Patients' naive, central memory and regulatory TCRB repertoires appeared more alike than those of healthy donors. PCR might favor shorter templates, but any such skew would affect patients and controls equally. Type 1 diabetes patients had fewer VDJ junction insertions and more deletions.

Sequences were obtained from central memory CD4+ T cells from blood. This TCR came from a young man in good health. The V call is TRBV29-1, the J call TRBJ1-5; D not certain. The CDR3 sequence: CSALSGSNQPQHF. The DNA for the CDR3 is TGCAGCGCCCTGAGTGGGAGCAATCAGCCCCAGCATTTT.